The rows below give T cell receptor beta chains drawn from one sample of a study of T-cell memory formation after mild COVID-19. Each CDR3 protein is one row after TCRdb ran MiXCR on the 5' RACE reads. Counted here are about 150,000 distinct CDR3 sequences, approximately 14% occurring once; the ten biggest clones make up approximately 14%. The sample was PBMCs or a T cell subset sorted from them (not recorded which). These receptors were collected from an adult woman who had mild COVID-19 (a few samples of this study predate the infection). Cell type and time point are not known. Each CDR3 is given with its conserved first and last residue. Each record gives: CDR3 length, V gene, CDR3 protein.

>13|TRBV10-3
CAISDRGDYEQYF
>12|TRBV20-1
CSARMRGAQQFF
>14|TRBV7-9
CASSLVEQNEKLFF
>15|TRBV5-1
CASSLEGGSADTKYF
>18|TRBV7-6
CASSLVKEREGRRNEQFF
>16|TRBV5-1
CASSSGSTRPNYGYTF
>18|TRBV21-1
CASSKGWDRGRRTDEQYF
>16|TRBV5-1
CASSLAPGATLETQYF
>12|TRBV29-1
CSVGTGVETQYF
>14|TRBV12-3/TRBV12-4
CASSLAGRGREQFF
>15|TRBV9
CASSVESGGNNEQFF
>12|TRBV6-5
CASRAYSYEQYF
>14|TRBV29-1
CSVEGPLRGTEAFF
>11|TRBV5-1
CASRIDNEQFF
>15|TRBV12-3/TRBV12-4
CASRKQGLGNTEAFF
>19|TRBV5-1
CASSSDRRARISGANVLTF
>16|TRBV7-9
CASSSPGWYNQETQYF
>16|TRBV7-9
CASSLTVTSPAETQYF
>17|TRBV7-2
CASSPRQGLESNQPQHF
>15|TRBV28
CASSEAGIYTDTQYF
>13|TRBV28
CASSQTGLGEQYF
>13|TRBV5-1
CASSSYSGNTIYF
>13|TRBV4-2
CASSQERWREQYF
>14|TRBV18
CASSPFGANEEAFF
>14|TRBV30
CAWTPGRWNTEAFF
>14|TRBV7-8
CASSFPQLSFEQYF
>15|TRBV5-1
CASSRLDGATNEQFF
>15|TRBV20-1
CSAPGTGSGANVLTF
>15|TRBV15
CATSTDRDYYNEQFF
>14|TRBV7-8
CASLVDRGAGELFF
>17|TRBV7-6
CASSCRPGTRSNQPQHF
>13|TRBV12-3/TRBV12-4
CASSKHTGAGYTF
>12|TRBV3-1
CASSVTKETQYF
>15|TRBV9
CASSVGGATYNEQFF
>15|TRBV7-6
CASSLFGGLQETQYF
>18|TRBV20-1
CSARGTSGRGGIADTQYF
>15|TRBV20-1
CSARDPLGAVDTIYF
>14|TRBV7-9
CASSPPGSAYEQYF
>13|TRBV27
CASRPLGGNEQYF
>13|TRBV14
CASSQDGNYGYTF
>14|TRBV7-2
CASSSQREGYEQYF
>15|TRBV27
CASSPYRGGQETQYF
>16|TRBV11-2
CASSSARGQGRNTTYF
>13|TRBV12-3/TRBV12-4
CASSLGQSYEQFF
>13|TRBV12-3/TRBV12-4
CASSPPVYNEQFF
>16|TRBV7-6
CASSLRQGLAGNTIYF
>15|TRBV7-2
CASSRRQSANQPQHF
>14|TRBV2
CASTLEQGPGGYTF
>16|TRBV25-1
CASSNTNQGGNSPLHF
>13|TRBV29-1
CSLWDRGYNEQFF
>15|TRBV7-2
CASSSSGGAVDEQFF
>14|TRBV18
CASSTDRKNSPLHF
>13|TRBV5-4
CASSSGLNYEQYF